This T cell receptor (beta chain) derives from a study of CD8 T cells in Susac syndrome (dated by TCRdb to the late 2010s). Study-wide context: Repertoire sequencing was used to test whether CD8+ T cell activation and differentiation in Susac syndrome was antigen driven. The study compared CD8+ T cell repertoire clonality among roughly eleven healthy donors, about 14 Susac syndrome patients and 15 or so multiple sclerosis patients.

The CDR3 numbers 14 residues from cysteine through phenylalanine. CDR3 DNA is the only sequence kept; it has 42 bases, read in frame from the first base. Germline trimming: 1 base from V, 2 bases from J; junction bases outside gene matches: 2. The germline V gene (reference sequence) yields DFQATT for CDR1 and SNEGSKA for CDR2. General conclusions and limits of the study: The number of individuals in the TCR sequencing and HLA analysis was acknowledged as relatively small.

On this clonotype: Its specific antigen is unknown. No base quality values were provided; no much bigger clone lies one nucleotide off.

High-throughput TCR beta sequencing profiled peripheral blood CD8+ and CD4+ T cells from healthy donors, Susac syndrome patients and multiple sclerosis patients. Multiple sclerosis controls were treatment-naive patients with stable or active relapsing-remitting disease fulfilling revised McDonald criteria. Bulk CD8+ and CD4+ T cells were purified by magnetic negative isolation, whereas CD8+ TEMRA cells were enriched by FACS. Blood was collected in EDTA tubes and processed within 24 hours, with PBMCs isolated through density gradient centrifugation. PBMCs destined for TCR sequencing were cryopreserved in liquid nitrogen and later thawed in a 37 °C water bath. The sorted or isolated CD4+, CD8+ and CD8+ TEMRA cells had a purity of 90% or higher. RNA was extracted using the RNeasy kit, and about 0.45 to 1 ug of the RNA was reverse transcribed with random hexamers. The immunoSEQ multiplex PCR assay, covering 54 Vbeta and 13 Jbeta segments, was used to amplify TCR beta CDR3 regions. To correct PCR amplification bias, a synthetic template baseline was used for both primer optimization and computational correction. In the paper's pipeline: Reads were annotated to V, D and J genes per IMGT and analyzed with immunoSEQ Analyzer, keeping only productive sequences. Clonality was calculated as one minus the Shannon entropy normalized by log2 of the number of productive unique sequences. Public and private clones were assessed among the 100 most prevalent clones of each patient and control. Susac-specific clones were defined as absent from healthy and MS cohorts, roughly 1,100 published viral clones and other ImmuneACCESS disease sequences. TCRdb itself trimmed the public reads at Q25 with fastp, ran MiXCR and retained productive beta chains. Rows with one shared CDR3 protein collapse into an entry with the most common genes and DNA. TCRdb, not the original authors, processed these V and J calls. The sample table shows approximately 280,000 distinct CDR3 sequences, and about 85% are seen once. 0.11% of the sample is held by the ten biggest clonotypes.

The sequence is built from TRBV20-1 and TRBJ2-3, with 8 bases matching TRBD2. This TCR derives from a human donor with multiple sclerosis. The specimen was CD8+ T cells from PBMCs. The base sequence is TGCAGTGCTAGAGGGACTAGCCTCACAGATACGCAGTATTTT. Its translation reads: CSARGTSLTDTQYF.